This entry lists 25 T cell receptor beta chains sequenced from one sample in a study of vaccination effects on CD4 cells after COVID-19. No antigen has been assigned to these receptors. Generated by immunoSEQ multiplex PCR, the TCRdb table keeps only in-frame clones and is missing some. The data show about 37,000 clones, with 65% to 75% seen just once and roughly 3.1% held by the top ten. Having been cultured for approximately ten days, the cells underwent CD4+ T cell isolation. This specimen was CD4+ T cells from PBMCs cultured without peptide, taken before COVID-19 vaccination. Receptors were obtained from a human donor who received a COVID-19 vaccine.

The genes are TRBV6-5 and TRBJ1-2; 10 nucleotides align to TRBD1. Germline loops: CDR1 MNHEY, CDR2 SVGAGI. The CDR3 has 13 residues. The V gene end was trimmed by 2 bases and the J gene end by 7 bases; junction bases not matched to a gene: 1. The CDR3, as DNA: TGTGCCAGCAGTTACCGGGACAGGGGTGGCTACACCTTC. Its translation: CASSYRDRGGYTF.

This clone has just one count. V and J are TRBV6-5 and TRBJ2-7; 8 nucleotides agree with TRBD2. V shed 10 bases, J shed 2 bases, and the junction held 7 bases outside the gene matches. From germline, CDR1 is MNHEY and CDR2 SVGAGI. This CDR3 is built from 13 residues. The CDR3 loop reads CATSGGETYEQYF. The CDR3 nucleotides are TGTGCCACCTCGGGGGGGGAGACCTACGAGCAGTACTTC.

The table lists this clone with a few counts. The chain recombines TRBV7-2 with TRBJ2-7; 10 bases are shared with TRBD2. V was pared by 2 bases and J by 4 bases, with 17 bases of the junction left unmatched. Germline V gene data show CDR1 as SGHTA and CDR2 as FQGNSA. CDR3 length: 19 amino acids. The CDR3 spells CASSLRRPLSGGPGYEQYF. As DNA, the CDR3 is TGTGCCAGCAGCTTAAGACGCCCCCTTAGCGGGGGGCCGGGTTACGAGCAGTACTTC.

This clone was found once. This chain uses TRBV29-1 with TRBJ1-2; tentatively, D is TRBD1 (6 bases). Trimming took off 6 bases at V and 2 bases at J, with 13 bases between the two ends. CDR1 and CDR2 from the germline V gene are SQVTM and ANQGSEA. The CDR3 sequence is 13 residues long. The CDR3 loop reads CSVPIQGNYGYTF. CDR3 bases: TGCAGCGTGCCGATCCAGGGGAACTATGGCTACACCTTC.

The V and J genes are TRBV19 and TRBJ1-1; D may be TRBD1 (6 bases). CDR1 and CDR2 (germline): LNHDA, SQIVND (reference sequence). Trimming took off 0 bases at V and 5 bases at J, with 7 bases between the two ends. The CDR3 is 13 residues long. CDR3 bases: TGTGCCAGTAGTATAGATAGGGGGACTGAAGCTTTCTTT. It encodes CASSIDRGTEAFF.

The chain couples TRBV3-1 (or the pseudogene TRBV3-2) to TRBJ2-7, with D unclear. Between the trimmed V and J ends, which lost 4 bases and 5 bases, there was a span of 18 bases. CDR3 length equals 15 residues. CDR1 is LGHDT and CDR2 is YNNKEL in the germline V gene (reference sequence). As DNA, the CDR3 is TGTGCCAGCAGCCGGAAGGCGGCCCTTCGGGACGAGCAGTACTTC. Translating it yields CASSRKAALRDEQYF.

The chain couples TRBV30 to TRBJ2-1; D unclear. V was pared by 2 bases and J by 0 bases, with 5 bases between. The CDR3 totals 13 residues. The V gene's germline CDR1 is GTSNPN and CDR2 SVGIG (reference sequence). Here the CDR3 DNA reads TGTGCCTGGAGTTCGGTCTCCTACAATGAGCAGTTCTTC. Translating it yields CAWSSVSYNEQFF.

This sequence joins TRBV12-3 or TRBV12-4 and TRBJ2-7; D unresolved. CDR3 length: 12 amino acids. Trimming cost V 4 bases and J 4 bases, with 8 bases left between them. CDR3 in DNA: TGTGCCAGCAGTTCCCCTCCATACGAGCAGTACTTC. Amino acid sequence: CASSSPPYEQYF.

In its sample, this clone was seen once. The chain employs TRBV6-4 and TRBJ2-1; tentative D call: TRBD1 (6 bases). The CDR3 consists of 13 residues. Germline CDR1 MRHNA, CDR2 SNTAGT. V dropped 5 bases and J dropped 3 bases, with 8 bases sitting between them. This CDR3 reads CASSTGNYNEQFF. The DNA of the CDR3 is TGTGCCAGCAGTACAGGGAACTACAATGAGCAGTTCTTC.

This chain connects TRBV12-5 to TRBJ1-1; 7 bases are a match to TRBD1. The CDR3 has 15 residues. Losses at the gene ends were 0 bases for V and 4 bases for J; bases not matched to a gene: 5. Germline V lookup: CDR1 LGHNT, CDR2 FRNRAP. The CDR3 DNA follows: TGTGCTAGTGGTTTGGTACTAGGGGGCCTCACTGAAGCTTTCTTT. As protein: CASGLVLGGLTEAFF.

Worth noting for this clone: One end of the junction does not line up with germline, which may come from a read error. The chain uses TRBV19 and TRBJ2-1, with D possibly matching TRBD2 (6 bases). The CDR3 extends over 14 amino acids. Germline V CDR1 and CDR2: LNHDA, SQIVND (reference sequence). In nucleotides, the CDR3 is TGTGCCAGTGGTATGACGGGAGACCGTCATGAGCAGTTCTTC. It yields the protein CASGMTGDRHEQFF.

This clone appeared a few times. The sample carries other DNA sequences with the same CDR3. The rearrangement uses TRBV9 and TRBJ2-7; the D is unclear. Germline V gives CDR1 SGDLS, CDR2 YYNGEE. Trimming removed 0 bases at V and 0 bases at J, with 7 bases between. The CDR3 covers 14 residues. The CDR3 nucleotides are TGTGCCAGCAGCGTAGGTCCGGGCTCCTACGAGCAGTACTTC. Encoded protein: CASSVGPGSYEQYF.

This rearrangement joins TRBV5-5 to TRBJ2-7; D uncertain. Trimming cost V 4 bases and J 7 bases, with 12 bases left between them. This CDR3 is built from 12 residues. The germline gives CDR1 SGHKS, CDR2 YYEKEE (reference sequence). The DNA for the CDR3 is TGTGCCAGCAGCCAGGCCCTAGGTGAGCAGTACTTC. This translates into CASSQALGEQYF.

Here the CDR3 DNA reads TGTGCCAGCAGTTATGGGACAGGGATAAATTCACCCCTCCACTTT. This sequence encodes CASSYGTGINSPLHF. The chain links TRBV6-6 to TRBJ1-6; 9 positions agree with TRBD1. Germline assignment: CDR1 MNHNY and CDR2 SVGAGI (reference sequence). V was pared by 3 bases and J by 7 bases, with 4 bases of the junction left unmatched. CDR3 size: 15 residues.

The sample holds a few counts of this clone. The chain links TRBV7-9 to TRBJ1-3, with 7 bases identical to TRBD1. V dropped 5 bases and J dropped 0; count of bases not matched to a gene: 7. CDR3 length equals 16 residues. Germline CDR1 reads SEHNR; CDR2 reads FQNEAQ (reference sequence). CDR3 sequence: CASSPDRIYSGNTIYF. The DNA for the CDR3 is TGTGCCAGCAGCCCGGACAGGATTTACTCTGGAAACACCATATATTTT.

This clone was counted once. The J gene is TRBJ1-2, the V gene TRBV30, with a tentative D call TRBD1 (5 bases). Trimming removed 4 bases at V and 4 bases at J, with 10 bases between. The CDR3 covers 12 residues. From germline, CDR1 is GTSNPN and CDR2 SVGIG (reference sequence). This CDR3 is CAWNEGSYGYTF. DNA for the CDR3: TGTGCCTGGAATGAGGGGAGCTATGGCTACACCTTC. The full variable domain, its missing parts supplied by reference TRBV30 and TRBJ1-2, is SQTIHQWPATLVQPVGSPLSLECTVEGTSNPNLYWYRQAAGRGLQLLFYSVGIGQISSEVPQNLSASRPQDRQFILSSKKLLLSDSGFYLCAWNEGSYGYTFGSGTRLTVV.

The chain combines TRBV6-4 with TRBJ2-1; D uncertain. V lost 3 bases and J 5 bases, leaving 11 bases between the germline ends. The CDR3 extends over 14 amino acids. In germline, CDR1 is MRHNA, CDR2 SNTAGT. CDR3 in amino acids: CASSEVGFNNEQFF. CDR3 nucleotides: TGTGCCAGCAGTGAGGTGGGATTTAACAATGAGCAGTTCTTC.

The J gene is TRBJ1-5, the V gene TRBV21-1; the D call of TRBD1 is as the table states it, not checked on the DNA. TRBV21-1 is flagged as a pseudogene. The CDR3 totals 23 residues. The CDR3 DNA reads as TGTGCCAGCAGCAAAACGCCCCAAAGATCCCAGGGGTTTGGCTCACTCAGCAATCAGCCCCAGCATTTT. Encoded protein: CASSKTPQRSQGFGSLSNQPQHF.

This chain joins TRBV14 and TRBJ1-1, with D hard to call. Trimming left V 8 bases short and J 2 bases short, with 12 bases between. Germline V gene lookup returns CDR1 SGHDN and CDR2 FVKESK. This CDR3 is 13 amino acids long. CDR3 sequence (DNA): TGTGCCAGCGGGTTCGGCATAAACACTGAAGCTTTCTTT. Translating it yields CASGFGINTEAFF.

The chain couples TRBV2 to TRBJ2-5, with no clear D. Between the trimmed V and J ends, which lost 4 bases and 5 bases, there was a span of 8 bases. Per the germline V gene, CDR1 is SNHLY and CDR2 is FYNNEI. The CDR3 contains 12 residues. The DNA of the CDR3 is TGTGCCAGCAGTGGCCTGCGGGAGACCCAGTACTTC. Protein: CASSGLRETQYF.

This chain links TRBV3-1 (or the pseudogene TRBV3-2) with TRBJ2-4; D assignment may be TRBD1 or TRBD2 (5 bases each). This CDR3 comprises 13 residues. Trimming cost V 2 bases and J 5 bases, with 7 bases left between them. The germline gives CDR1 LGHDT, CDR2 YNNKEL (reference sequence). The CDR3 protein is CASSQRGENIQYF. DNA for the CDR3: TGTGCCAGCAGCCAACGAGGGGAAAACATTCAGTACTTC.

The chain links TRBV11-2 to TRBJ2-7, with TRBD2 matching 12 bases. Germline-derived CDR1 and CDR2 are SGHAT and FQNNGV. The CDR3 has 15 amino acids. The V and J ends lost 5 bases and 4 bases, in that order; junction bases with no gene match: 6. The CDR3 is CASSPSGRAGYEQYF. CDR3 bases: TGTGCCAGCAGCCCTAGCGGGAGGGCCGGTTACGAGCAGTACTTC. Complete variable domain (other parts from reference TRBV11-2 and TRBJ2-7): EAGVAQSPRYKIIEKRQSVAFWCNPISGHATLYWYQQILGQGPKLLIQFQNNGVVDDSQLPKDRFSAERLKGVDSTLKIQPAKLEDSAVYLCASSPSGRAGYEQYFGPGTRLTVT.

This clone qualifies as medium-sized (0.01 to 0.1%). The chain combines TRBV28 with TRBJ1-5, with TRBD1 matching over 12 bases. The ends lost 6 bases at V and 6 bases at J; junction bases unmatched: 9. Germline V gene lookup returns CDR1 MDHEN and CDR2 SYDVKM. CDR3 length: 16 amino acids. The CDR3 sequence: CASRSPGQGAGQPQHF. DNA for the CDR3: TGTGCCAGCAGATCTCCGGGACAGGGGGCAGGTCAGCCCCAGCATTTT.

This chain connects TRBV2 to TRBJ1-3; TRBD1 matches at 7 bases. Germline CDR1 and CDR2: SNHLY and FYNNEI. J gave up 0 bases and V 5 bases, and 16 bases lay outside the gene matches. The CDR3 is 19 amino acids. The CDR3 here is CASSRQGFNYGLSGNTIYF. CDR3 DNA sequence: TGTGCCAGCAGTAGACAGGGATTTAATTACGGACTCTCTGGAAACACCATATATTTT.

The V and J genes are TRBV30 and TRBJ1-6; D uncertain. The germline CDR1 and CDR2 sequences are GTSNPN and SVGIG (reference sequence). V gave up 0 bases and J gave up 7 bases, with 7 bases separating them. The CDR3 contains 13 residues. The CDR3 spells CAWSVGNNSPLHF. DNA of the CDR3: TGTGCCTGGAGTGTCGGAAACAATTCACCCCTCCACTTT.